What follows is one T cell receptor beta chain and its context. Methods used by the authors: Amplification with reference gene primers provided the estimates of nucleated cell counts. Libraries were prepared by immunoSEQ multiplex PCR; TCRdb keeps only in-frame clonotypes and omits some of them. The DNA gave D and trimming, while V, J and clone size come from that table. The sample includes some 240,000 clones, almost 85% seen only once; the top ten take under 2.5%. V was shortened by 5 bases and J by 4 bases, with 8 bases between the two germline ends. This CDR3 has 12 residues. This sample is part of a study of blood T cell repertoires in COVID-19. Overall study context: Samples taken during acute and convalescent COVID-19 were collected in the United States, Italy and Spain. Sources were T cells, B-cell-depleted T cells, or PBMCs; the material itself was cDNA or gDNA.

Seattle enrolled patients during active infection and tracked them longitudinally. Sequencing was done on a sample of peripheral blood. This TCR derives from a woman aged 70-85 years with COVID-19, enrolled during active disease. The genes are TRBV12-3 or TRBV12-4 and TRBJ2-5, with D maybe TRBD2 (5 bases). The DNA of the CDR3 is TGTGCCAGCAGTCACACTAGAGAGACCCAGTACTTC. Encoded protein: CASSHTRETQYF.